The present TCR beta chain was sequenced within a study of blood T cell repertoires in COVID-19. Across the study: Collection of acute and convalescent COVID-19 samples took place in the United States, Italy and Spain.

Donors were grouped by their self-reported clinical history. Among Cohort 3 donors, those recovered had two negative PCRs, clearance, or symptom resolution. V lost 8 bases and J lost 4; bases outside the gene matches: 4. CDR3 size: 13 residues. Germline-derived CDR1 and CDR2 are LNHDA and SQIVND (reference sequence). Some clones are missing from TCRdb's copy, which holds only in-frame ones; the method was immunoSEQ multiplex PCR. The table lists fewer than 400,000 clones, over 85% of them singletons. This rearrangement joins TRBV19 to TRBJ2-3; the match to TRBD1 covers 9 bases. The sequence came from a woman aged 25 to 39 who had recovered from COVID-19. The sample consisted of PBMCs or T cells enriched from blood (not recorded which). The CDR3 loop is CASGQGWADTQYF. The CDR3 DNA is TGTGCCAGTGGACAGGGGTGGGCAGATACGCAGTATTTT. Using reference TRBV19 and TRBJ2-3 for the parts outside the CDR3, the full variable domain is DGGITQSPKYLFRKEGQNVTLSCEQNLNHDAMYWYRQDPGQGLRLIYYSQIVNDFQKGDIAEGYSVSREKKESFPLTVTSAQKNPTAFYLCASGQGWADTQYFGPGTRLTVL.